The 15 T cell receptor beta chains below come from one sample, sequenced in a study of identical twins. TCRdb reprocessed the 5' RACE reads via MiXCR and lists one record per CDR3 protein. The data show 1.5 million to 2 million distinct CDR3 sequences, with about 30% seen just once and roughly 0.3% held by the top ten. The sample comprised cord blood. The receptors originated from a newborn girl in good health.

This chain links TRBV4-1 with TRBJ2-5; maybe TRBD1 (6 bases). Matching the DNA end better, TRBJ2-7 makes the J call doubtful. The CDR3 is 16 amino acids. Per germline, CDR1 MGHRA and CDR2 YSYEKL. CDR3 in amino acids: CASSQVIRQGTHEQYF. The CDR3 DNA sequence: TGCGCCAGCAGCCAAGTTATCCGGCAGGGGACGCACGAGCAGTACTTC.

The CDR3 DNA sequence: TGTGCCAGCAGCTACCCAGGGGGAATCAACAAAAAACTGTTTTTT. Residues: CASSYPGGINKKLFF. The V call is TRBV21-1, the J call TRBJ1-4; the table's D gene call, TRBD1, was not cross checked with the DNA. TRBV21-1 is a pseudogene segment. The CDR3 length is 15 residues.

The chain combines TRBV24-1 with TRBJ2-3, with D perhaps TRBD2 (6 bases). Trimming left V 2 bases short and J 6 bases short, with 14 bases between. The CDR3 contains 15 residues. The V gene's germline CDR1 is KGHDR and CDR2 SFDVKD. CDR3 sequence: CATSDSGLSGDTQYF. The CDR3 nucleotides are TGTGCCACCAGTGATTCGGGACTCTCGGGTGATACGCAGTATTTT.

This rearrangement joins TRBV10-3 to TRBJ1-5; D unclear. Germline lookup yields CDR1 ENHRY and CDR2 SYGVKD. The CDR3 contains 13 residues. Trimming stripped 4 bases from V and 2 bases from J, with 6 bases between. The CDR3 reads CAISATGNQPQHF. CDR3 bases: TGTGCCATCAGTGCGACTGGCAATCAGCCCCAGCATTTT.

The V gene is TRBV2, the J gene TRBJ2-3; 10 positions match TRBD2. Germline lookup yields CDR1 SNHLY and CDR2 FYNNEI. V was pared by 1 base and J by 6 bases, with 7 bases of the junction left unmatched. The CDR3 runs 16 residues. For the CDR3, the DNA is TGTGCCAGCAGTGAAGAAGTTAGCGGGAGGCTGGATACGCAGTATTTT. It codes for CASSEEVSGRLDTQYF.

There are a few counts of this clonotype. The CDR3 nucleotides read TGTGCCAGCAGCCCACCGGGTCTCGACACAGATACGCAGTATTTT. Its translation is CASSPPGLDTDTQYF. The chain is built from TRBV12-3 or TRBV12-4 and TRBJ2-3; D not resolved. Trimming took 6 bases from V and 2 from J, leaving 15 bases between them. This CDR3 region has 15 residues.

The CDR3 nucleotides are TGTGCCACCAGTGGAGCGAAGGGGCTATACAATGAGCAGTTCTTC. Protein sequence: CATSGAKGLYNEQFF. The chain recombines TRBV24-1 with TRBJ2-1, with D possibly matching TRBD1 (5 bases). The CDR3 covers 15 residues. The V end was cut by 5 bases, the J end by 4 bases, with 14 bases between. From germline, CDR1 is KGHDR and CDR2 SFDVKD.

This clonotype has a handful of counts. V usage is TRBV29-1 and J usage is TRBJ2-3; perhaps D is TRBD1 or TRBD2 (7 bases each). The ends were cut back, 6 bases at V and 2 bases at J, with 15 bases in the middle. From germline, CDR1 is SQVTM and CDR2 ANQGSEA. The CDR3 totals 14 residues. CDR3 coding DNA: TGCAGCGTCCCGACAGGGAGGGCCACAGATACGCAGTATTTT. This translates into CSVPTGRATDTQYF.

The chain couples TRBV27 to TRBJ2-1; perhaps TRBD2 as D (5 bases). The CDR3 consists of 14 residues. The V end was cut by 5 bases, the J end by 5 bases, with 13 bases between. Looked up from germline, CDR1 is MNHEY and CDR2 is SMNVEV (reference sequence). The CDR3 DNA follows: TGTGCCAGCAGTCCTCCGGACTCTCACAATGAGCAGTTCTTC. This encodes CASSPPDSHNEQFF.

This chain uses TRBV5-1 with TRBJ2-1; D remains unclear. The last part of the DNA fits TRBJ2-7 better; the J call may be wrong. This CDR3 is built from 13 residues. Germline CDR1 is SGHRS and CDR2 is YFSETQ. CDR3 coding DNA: TGCGCCAGCAGCCCGGAGATAGGGAATGAGCAGTACTTC. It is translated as CASSPEIGNEQYF.

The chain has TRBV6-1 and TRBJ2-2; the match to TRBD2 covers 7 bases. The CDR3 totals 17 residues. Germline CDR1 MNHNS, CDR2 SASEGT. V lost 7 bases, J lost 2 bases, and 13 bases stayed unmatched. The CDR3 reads CASTRREGLLNTGELFF. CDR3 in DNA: TGTGCCAGCACCCGTAGAGAGGGACTACTAAACACCGGGGAGCTGTTTTTT.

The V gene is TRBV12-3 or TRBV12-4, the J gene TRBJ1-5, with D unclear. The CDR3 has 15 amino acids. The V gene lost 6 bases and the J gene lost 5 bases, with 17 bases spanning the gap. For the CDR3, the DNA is TGTGCCAGCAGCCTTAGTGCGGGCCCCTATCAGCCCCAGCATTTT. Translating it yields CASSLSAGPYQPQHF.

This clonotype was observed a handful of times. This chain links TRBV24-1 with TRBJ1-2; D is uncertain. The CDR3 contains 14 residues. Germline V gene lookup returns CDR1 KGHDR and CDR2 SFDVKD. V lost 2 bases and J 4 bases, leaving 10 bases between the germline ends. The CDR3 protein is CATSDWRVRYGYTF. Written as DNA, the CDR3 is TGTGCCACCAGTGATTGGAGGGTCCGCTATGGCTACACCTTC.

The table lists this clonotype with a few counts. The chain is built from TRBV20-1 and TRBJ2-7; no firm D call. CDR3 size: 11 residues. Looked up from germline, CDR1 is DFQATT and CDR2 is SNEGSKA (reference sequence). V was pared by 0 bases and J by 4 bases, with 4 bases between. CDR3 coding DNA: TGCAGTGCTAGAGAACTATACGAGCAGTACTTC. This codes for CSARELYEQYF.

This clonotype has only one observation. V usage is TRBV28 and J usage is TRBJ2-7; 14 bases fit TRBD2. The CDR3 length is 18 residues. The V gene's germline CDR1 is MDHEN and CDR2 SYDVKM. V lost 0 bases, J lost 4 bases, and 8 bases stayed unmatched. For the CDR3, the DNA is TGTGCCAGCAGTTTATGGGTCGGGACTAGCGGGAGATGGTACGAGCAGTACTTC. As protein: CASSLWVGTSGRWYEQYF.